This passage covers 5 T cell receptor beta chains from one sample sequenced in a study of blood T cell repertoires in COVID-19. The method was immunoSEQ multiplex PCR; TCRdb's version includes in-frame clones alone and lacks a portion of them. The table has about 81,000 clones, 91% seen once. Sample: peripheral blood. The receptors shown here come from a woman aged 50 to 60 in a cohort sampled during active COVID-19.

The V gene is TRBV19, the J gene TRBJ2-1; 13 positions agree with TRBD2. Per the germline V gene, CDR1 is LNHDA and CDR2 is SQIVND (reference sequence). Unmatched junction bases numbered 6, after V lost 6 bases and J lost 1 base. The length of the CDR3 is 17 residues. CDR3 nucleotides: TGTGCCAGTAGCAGACTACTAGCGGGAGGGTCCTACAATGAGCAGTTCTTC. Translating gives CASSRLLAGGSYNEQFF.

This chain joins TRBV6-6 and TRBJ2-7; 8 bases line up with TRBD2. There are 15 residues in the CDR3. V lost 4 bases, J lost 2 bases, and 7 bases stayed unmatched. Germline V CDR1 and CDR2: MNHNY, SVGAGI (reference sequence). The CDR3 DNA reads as TGTGCCAGCAGTTCGGGGGGGTTGGGGACCTACGAGCAGTACTTC. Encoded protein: CASSSGGLGTYEQYF.

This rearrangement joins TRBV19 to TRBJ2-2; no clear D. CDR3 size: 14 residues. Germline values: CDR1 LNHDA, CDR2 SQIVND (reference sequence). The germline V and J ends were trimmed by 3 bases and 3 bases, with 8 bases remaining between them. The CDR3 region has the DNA TGTGCCAGTAGTATTCTGGCCCACACCGGGGAGCTGTTTTTT. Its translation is CASSILAHTGELFF.

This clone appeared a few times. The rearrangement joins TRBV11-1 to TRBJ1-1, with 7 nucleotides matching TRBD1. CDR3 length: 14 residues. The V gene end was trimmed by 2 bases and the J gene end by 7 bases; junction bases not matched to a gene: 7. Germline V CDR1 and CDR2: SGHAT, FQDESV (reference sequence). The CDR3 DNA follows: TGTGCCAGCAGCTTATTGAGGGACAGACATGAAGCTTTCTTT. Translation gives CASSLLRDRHEAFF.

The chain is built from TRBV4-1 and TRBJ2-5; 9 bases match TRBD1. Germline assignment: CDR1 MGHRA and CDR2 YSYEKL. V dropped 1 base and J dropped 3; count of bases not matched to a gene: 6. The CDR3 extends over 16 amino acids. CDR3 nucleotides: TGCGCCAGCAGCCAAGTCGGGACAGGGAAAAAAGAGACCCAGTACTTC. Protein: CASSQVGTGKKETQYF.